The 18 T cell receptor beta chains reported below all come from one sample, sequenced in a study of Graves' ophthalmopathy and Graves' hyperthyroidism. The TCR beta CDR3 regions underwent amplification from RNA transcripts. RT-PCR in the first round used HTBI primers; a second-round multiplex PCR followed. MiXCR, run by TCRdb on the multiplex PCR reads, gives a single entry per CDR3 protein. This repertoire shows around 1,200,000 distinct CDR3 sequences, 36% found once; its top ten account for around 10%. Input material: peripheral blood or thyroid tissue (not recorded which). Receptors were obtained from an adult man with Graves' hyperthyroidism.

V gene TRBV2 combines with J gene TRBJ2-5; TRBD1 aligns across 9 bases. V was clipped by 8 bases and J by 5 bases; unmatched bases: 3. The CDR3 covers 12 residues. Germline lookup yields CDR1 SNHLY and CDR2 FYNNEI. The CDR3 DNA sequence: TGTGCCAGCGACAGGGGGTATGAGACCCAGTACTTC. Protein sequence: CASDRGYETQYF.

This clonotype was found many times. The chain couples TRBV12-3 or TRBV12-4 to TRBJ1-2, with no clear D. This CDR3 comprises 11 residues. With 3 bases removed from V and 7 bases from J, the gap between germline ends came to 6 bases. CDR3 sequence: CASSFFSGYTF. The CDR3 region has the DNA TGTGCCAGCAGTTTTTTCTCTGGCTACACCTTC.

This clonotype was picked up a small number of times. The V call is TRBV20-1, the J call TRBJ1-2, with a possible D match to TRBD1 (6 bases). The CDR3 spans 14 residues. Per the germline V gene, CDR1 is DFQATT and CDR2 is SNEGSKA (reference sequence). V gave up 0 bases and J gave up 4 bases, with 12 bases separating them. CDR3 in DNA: TGCAGTGCTAGAGATTACAGGGCGGTCTATGGCTACACCTTC. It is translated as CSARDYRAVYGYTF.

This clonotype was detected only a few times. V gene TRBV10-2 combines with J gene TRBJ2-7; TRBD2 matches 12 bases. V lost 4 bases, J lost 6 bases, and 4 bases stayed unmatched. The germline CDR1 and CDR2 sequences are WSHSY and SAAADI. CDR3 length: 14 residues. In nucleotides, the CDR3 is TGCGCCAGCAGTGCCGGACTAGCGGGAACCGAGCAGTACTTC. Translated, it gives CASSAGLAGTEQYF.

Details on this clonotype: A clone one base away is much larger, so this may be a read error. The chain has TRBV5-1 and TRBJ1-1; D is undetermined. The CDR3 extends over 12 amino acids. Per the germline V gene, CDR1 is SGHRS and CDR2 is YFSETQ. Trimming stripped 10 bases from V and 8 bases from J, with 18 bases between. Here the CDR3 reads CAGNSPSREAFF. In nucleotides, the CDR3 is TGCGCCGGCAATAGCCCTAGCAGGGAAGCTTTCTTT. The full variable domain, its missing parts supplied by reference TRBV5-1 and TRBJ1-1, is KAGVTQTPRYLIKTRGQQVTLSCSPISGHRSVSWYQQTPGQGLQFLFEYFSETQRNKGNFPGRFSGRQFSNSRSEMNVSTLELGDSALYLCAGNSPSREAFFGQGTRLTVV.

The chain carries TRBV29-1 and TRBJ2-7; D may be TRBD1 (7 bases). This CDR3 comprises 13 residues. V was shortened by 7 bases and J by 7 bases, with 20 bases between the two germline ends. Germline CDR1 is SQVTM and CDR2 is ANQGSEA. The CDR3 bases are TGCAGCGCCAGGGGGGCCACCCTGGGAGAGCAGTACTTC. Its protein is CSARGATLGEQYF.

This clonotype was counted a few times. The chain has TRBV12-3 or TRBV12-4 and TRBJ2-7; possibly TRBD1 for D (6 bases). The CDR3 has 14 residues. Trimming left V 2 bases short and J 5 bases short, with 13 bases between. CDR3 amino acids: CASSLRGGADEQYF. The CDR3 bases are TGTGCCAGCAGTTTAAGAGGGGGTGCGGACGAGCAGTACTTC.

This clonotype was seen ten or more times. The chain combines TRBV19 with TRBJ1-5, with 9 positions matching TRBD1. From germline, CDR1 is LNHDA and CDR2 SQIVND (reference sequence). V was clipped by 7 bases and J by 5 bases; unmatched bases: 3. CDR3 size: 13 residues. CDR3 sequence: CASTRTGDQPQHF. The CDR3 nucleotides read TGTGCCAGTACCAGGACAGGGGATCAGCCCCAGCATTTT.

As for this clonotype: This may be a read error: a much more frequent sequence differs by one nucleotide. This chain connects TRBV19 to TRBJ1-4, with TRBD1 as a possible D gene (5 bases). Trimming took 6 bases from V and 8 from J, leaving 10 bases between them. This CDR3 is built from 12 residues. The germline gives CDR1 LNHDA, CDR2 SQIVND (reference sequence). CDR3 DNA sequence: TGTGCCAGTAGCGGTTACAGGGAAAAACTGTTTTTT. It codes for CASSGYREKLFF.

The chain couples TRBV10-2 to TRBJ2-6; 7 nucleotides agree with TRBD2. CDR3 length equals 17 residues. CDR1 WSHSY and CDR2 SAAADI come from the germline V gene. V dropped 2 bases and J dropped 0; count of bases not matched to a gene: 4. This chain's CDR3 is CASSETSEISGANVLTF. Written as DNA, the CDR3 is TGCGCCAGCAGTGAGACTAGCGAAATCTCTGGGGCCAACGTCCTGACTTTC.

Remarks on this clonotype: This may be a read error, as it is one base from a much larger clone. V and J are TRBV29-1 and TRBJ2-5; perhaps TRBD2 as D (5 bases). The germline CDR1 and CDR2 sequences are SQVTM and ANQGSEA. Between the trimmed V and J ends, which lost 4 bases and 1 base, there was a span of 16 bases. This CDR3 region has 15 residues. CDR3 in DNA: TGCAGCGTTGGATTAGCCCGGGGAACCCAAGAGACCCAGTACTTC. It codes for CSVGLARGTQETQYF.

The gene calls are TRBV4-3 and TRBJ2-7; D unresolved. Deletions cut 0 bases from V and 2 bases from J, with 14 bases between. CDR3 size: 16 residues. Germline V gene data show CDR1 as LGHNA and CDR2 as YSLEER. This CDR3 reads CASSQDGTAPTYEQYF. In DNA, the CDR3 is TGCGCCAGCAGCCAAGACGGCACAGCGCCTACCTACGAGCAGTACTTC.

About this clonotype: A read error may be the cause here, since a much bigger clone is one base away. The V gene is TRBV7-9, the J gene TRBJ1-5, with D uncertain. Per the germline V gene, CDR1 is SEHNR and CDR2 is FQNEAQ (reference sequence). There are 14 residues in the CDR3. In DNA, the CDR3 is TGTGCCATCAGCCTGTGGGCAGGAGGGCAGCCCCAGCATTTT. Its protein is CAISLWAGGQPQHF.

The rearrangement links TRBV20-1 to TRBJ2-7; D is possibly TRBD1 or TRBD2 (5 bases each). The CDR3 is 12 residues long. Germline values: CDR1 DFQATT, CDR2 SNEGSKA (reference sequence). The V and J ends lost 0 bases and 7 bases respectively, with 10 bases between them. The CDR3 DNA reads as TGCAGTGCTAGAGATGAGGGGAGAGAGCAGTACTTC. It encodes CSARDEGREQYF.

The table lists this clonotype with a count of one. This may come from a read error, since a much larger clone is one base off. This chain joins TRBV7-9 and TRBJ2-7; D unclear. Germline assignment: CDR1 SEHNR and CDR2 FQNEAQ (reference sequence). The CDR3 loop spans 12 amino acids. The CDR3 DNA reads TGTTCCAGCAGCGACCCGTTGGCTGAGCAGTACTTC. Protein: CSSSDPLAEQYF.

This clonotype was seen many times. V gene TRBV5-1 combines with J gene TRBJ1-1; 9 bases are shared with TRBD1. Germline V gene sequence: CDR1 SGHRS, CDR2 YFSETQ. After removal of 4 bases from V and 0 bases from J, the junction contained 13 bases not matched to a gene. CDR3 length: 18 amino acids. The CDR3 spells CASSIRGGQGIMNTEAFF. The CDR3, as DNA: TGCGCCAGCAGCATCCGGGGGGGACAGGGAATCATGAACACTGAAGCTTTCTTT.

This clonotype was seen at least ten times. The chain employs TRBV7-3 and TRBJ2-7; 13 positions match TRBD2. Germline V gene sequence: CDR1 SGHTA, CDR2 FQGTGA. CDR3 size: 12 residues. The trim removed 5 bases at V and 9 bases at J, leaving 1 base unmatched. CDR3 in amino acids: CASSGLAGAQYF. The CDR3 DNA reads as TGTGCCAGCAGCGGACTAGCGGGAGCGCAGTACTTC.

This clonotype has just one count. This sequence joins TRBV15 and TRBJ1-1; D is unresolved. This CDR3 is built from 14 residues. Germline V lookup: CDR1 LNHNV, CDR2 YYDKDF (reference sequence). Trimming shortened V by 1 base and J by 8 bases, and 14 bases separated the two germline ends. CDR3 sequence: CATSRVGFSGEAFF. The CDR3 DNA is TGTGCCACCAGCAGAGTGGGGTTTTCAGGCGAAGCTTTCTTT.